The text below deals with one T cell receptor beta chain. Its antigen remains unknown. Per the germline V gene, CDR1 is KGHSH and CDR2 is LQKENI. V gave up 6 bases and J gave up 4 bases, with 19 bases separating them. This CDR3 has 15 residues. These data are taken from a study of beta chain features in type 1 diabetes. As every portion of the isolated RNA was reverse transcribed, the sequencing read expressed TCRB transcripts. Sequencing was performed with immunoSEQ multiplex PCR; in TCRdb, only in-frame clones are kept and a portion is missing. Found here are hundreds of thousands of clones, about a sixth of them singletons; the top ten hold around 0.02%. Study results and limitations: A pattern of fewer insertions and more deletions at VDJ junctions was seen in type 1 diabetes patients. Any PCR bias toward short templates would affect both groups alike.

The sequence derives from a woman between 18 and 29 years old in good health. The sequenced sample was naive CD4+ T cells from blood. This sequence joins TRBV18 and TRBJ2-7; D ambiguous. This CDR3 reads CASSAPGQLTYEQYF. In DNA, the CDR3 is TGTGCCAGCTCGGCACCGGGCCAACTTACATACGAGCAGTACTTC.